This T cell receptor (beta chain) was recovered during a study of blood T cell repertoires in COVID-19. Across the study: The United States, Italy and Spain were the sources of the acute and convalescent COVID-19 samples. Sources were T cells, B-cell-depleted T cells, or PBMCs; the material itself was cDNA or gDNA.

TCRdb keeps only in-frame clones here, not all; method: immunoSEQ multiplex PCR. The sample has some 200,000 clones, around four fifths seen once. This clone was seen more than once but under ten times. Those enrolled in Seattle joined during active infection and were followed longitudinally afterward. Sequencing input: peripheral blood. This receptor was taken from a woman of 80 years or more with COVID-19, enrolled during active disease.

The DNA of the CDR3 is TGCGCCAGCAGCTTGCGTTCACAACCTGACACCGGGGAGCTGTTTTTT. As protein: CASSLRSQPDTGELFF. V and J are TRBV5-1 and TRBJ2-2; no clear D gene. V was shortened by 1 base and J by 3 bases, with 13 bases between the two germline ends. The CDR3 is made up of 16 amino acids. Germline V lookup: CDR1 SGHRS, CDR2 YFSETQ.